The present TCR beta chain was sequenced within a study of T cells after yellow fever vaccination. About the research overall: Fractions containing few cells were prepared with SMART-Seq v4 Ultra Low Input.

Study outcomes and limitations: Detected again after the booster were most primary-vaccination clones, at about 96% CD4 and 70% to 90% CD8. The presence of abundant clonotypes contaminating from the bulk population was possible in FACS-sorted repertoires.

A universal primer site and UMIs were added as TCR cDNA was made by 5'RACE template switching. TCRdb independently ran MiXCR on the 5' RACE reads; one entry per CDR3 protein. In the table there are roughly 100,000 distinct CDR3 sequences, 7.5% to 10% of which are singletons. The ends were cut back, 5 bases at V and 4 bases at J, with 11 bases in the middle. CDR1 is SGHVS, CDR2 FQNEAQ, per germline. CDR3 length: 14 residues. There are many counts of this clonotype. The TCR sequence derives from a young man who received the YFV17D yellow fever vaccine. The specimen was CD8+ T cells not binding an NS4B(214-222) dextramer, sorted from PBMCs, collected about 2 weeks after the first yellow fever vaccination. V gene TRBV7-8 combines with J gene TRBJ1-4, with a tentative D call TRBD1 (5 bases). CDR3 nucleotides: TGTGCCAGCAGCCCGACAGCTCGTAATGAAAAACTGTTTTTT. This encodes CASSPTARNEKLFF.